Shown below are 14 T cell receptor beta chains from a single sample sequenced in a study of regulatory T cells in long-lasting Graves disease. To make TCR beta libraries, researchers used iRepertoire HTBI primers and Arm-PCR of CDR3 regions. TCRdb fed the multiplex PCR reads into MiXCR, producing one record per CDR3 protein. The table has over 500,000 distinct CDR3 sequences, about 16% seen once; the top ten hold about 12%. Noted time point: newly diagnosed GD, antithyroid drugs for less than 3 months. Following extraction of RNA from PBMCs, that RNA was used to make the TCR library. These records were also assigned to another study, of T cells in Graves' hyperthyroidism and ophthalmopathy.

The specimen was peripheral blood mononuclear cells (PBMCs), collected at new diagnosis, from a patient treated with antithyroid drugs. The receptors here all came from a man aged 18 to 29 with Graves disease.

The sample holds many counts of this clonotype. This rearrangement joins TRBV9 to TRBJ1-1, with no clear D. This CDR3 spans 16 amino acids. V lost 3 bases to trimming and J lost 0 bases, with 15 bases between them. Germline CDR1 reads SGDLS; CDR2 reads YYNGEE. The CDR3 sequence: CASSDPIPGMNTEAFF. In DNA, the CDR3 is TGTGCCAGCAGCGACCCGATACCAGGAATGAACACTGAAGCTTTCTTT.

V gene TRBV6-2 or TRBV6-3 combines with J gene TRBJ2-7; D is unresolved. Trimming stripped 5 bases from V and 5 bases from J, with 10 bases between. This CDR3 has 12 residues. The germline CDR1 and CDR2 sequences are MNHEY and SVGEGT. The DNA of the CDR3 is TGTGCCAGCAGTGAATACTACGACGAGCAGTACTTC. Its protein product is CASSEYYDEQYF.

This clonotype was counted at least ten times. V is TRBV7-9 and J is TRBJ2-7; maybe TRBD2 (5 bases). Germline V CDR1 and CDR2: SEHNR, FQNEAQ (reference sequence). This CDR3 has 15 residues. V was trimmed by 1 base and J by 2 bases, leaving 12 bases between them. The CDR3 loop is CASSLGEGRTYEQYF. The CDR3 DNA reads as TGTGCCAGCAGCTTAGGAGAGGGCCGCACCTACGAGCAGTACTTC.

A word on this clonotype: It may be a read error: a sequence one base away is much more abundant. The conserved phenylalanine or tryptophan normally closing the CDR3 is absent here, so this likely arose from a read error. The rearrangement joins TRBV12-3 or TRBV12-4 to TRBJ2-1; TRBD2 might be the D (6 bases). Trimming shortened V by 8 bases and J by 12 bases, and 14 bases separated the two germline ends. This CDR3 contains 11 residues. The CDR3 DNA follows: TGTGCCAGCGGCCTGGGAGGAGGGCAGTTCCTC. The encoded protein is CASGLGGGQFL.

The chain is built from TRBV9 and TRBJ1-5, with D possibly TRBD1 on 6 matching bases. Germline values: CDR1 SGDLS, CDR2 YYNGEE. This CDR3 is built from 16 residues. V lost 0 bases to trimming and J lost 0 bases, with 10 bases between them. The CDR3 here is CASSVGGADSNQPQHF. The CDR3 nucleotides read TGTGCCAGCAGCGTAGGGGGGGCGGATAGCAATCAGCCCCAGCATTTT.

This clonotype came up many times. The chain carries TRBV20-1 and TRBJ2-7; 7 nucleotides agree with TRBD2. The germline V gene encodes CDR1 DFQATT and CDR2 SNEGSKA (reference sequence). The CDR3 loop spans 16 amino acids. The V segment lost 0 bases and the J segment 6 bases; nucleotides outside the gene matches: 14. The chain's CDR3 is CSARDRRVMREREQYF. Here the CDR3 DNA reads TGCAGTGCTAGAGATCGACGCGTAATGCGGGAGCGCGAGCAGTACTTC.

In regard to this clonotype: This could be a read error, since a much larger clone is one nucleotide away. The CDR3 coding sequence is TGTGCCAGCAGCTTGGGGGCATTCGAGGGGCATTTCTTC. This gives the protein CASSLGAFEGHFF. J is TRBJ2-1 and V is TRBV11-3; D might be TRBD1 (6 bases). V dropped 3 bases and J dropped 16 bases, with 19 bases sitting between them. Germline lookup yields CDR1 SGHNT and CDR2 YENEEA. The CDR3 consists of 13 residues.

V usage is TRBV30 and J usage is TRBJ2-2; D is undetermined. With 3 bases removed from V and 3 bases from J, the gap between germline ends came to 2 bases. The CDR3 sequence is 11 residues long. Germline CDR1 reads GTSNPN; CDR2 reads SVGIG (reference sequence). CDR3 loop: CAWSDTGELFF. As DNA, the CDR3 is TGTGCCTGGAGCGACACCGGGGAGCTGTTTTTT.

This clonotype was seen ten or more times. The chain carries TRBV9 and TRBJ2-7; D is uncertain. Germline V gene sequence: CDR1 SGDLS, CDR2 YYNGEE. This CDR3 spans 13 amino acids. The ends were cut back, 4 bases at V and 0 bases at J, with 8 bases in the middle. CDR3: CASSPAVSYEQYF. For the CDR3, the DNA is TGTGCCAGCAGCCCCGCAGTCTCCTACGAGCAGTACTTC.

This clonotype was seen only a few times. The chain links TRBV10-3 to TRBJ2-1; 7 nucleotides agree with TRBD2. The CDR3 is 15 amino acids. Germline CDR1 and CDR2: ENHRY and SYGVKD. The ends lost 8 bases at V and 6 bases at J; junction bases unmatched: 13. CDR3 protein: CAISLFSGAGNEQFF. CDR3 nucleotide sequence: TGTGCCATCTCCCTTTTCAGCGGGGCAGGCAATGAGCAGTTCTTC.

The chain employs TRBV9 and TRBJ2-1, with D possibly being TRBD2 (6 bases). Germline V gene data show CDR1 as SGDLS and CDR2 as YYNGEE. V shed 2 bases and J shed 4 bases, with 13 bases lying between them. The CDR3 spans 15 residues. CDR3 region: CASSVAGTFYNEQFF. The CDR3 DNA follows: TGTGCCAGCAGCGTGGCCGGGACTTTTTACAATGAGCAGTTCTTC.

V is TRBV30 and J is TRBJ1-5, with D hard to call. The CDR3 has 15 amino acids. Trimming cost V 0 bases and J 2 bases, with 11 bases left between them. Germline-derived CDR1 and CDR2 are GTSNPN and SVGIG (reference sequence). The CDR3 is CAWSVSHSGNQPQHF. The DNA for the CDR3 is TGTGCCTGGAGTGTTTCGCATAGTGGCAATCAGCCCCAGCATTTT.

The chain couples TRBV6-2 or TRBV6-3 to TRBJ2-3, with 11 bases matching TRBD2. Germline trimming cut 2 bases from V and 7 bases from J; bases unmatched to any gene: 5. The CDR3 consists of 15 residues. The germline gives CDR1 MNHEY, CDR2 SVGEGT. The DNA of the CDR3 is TGTGCCAGCAGTTACGTGACTAGCGGGGCCTATACGCAGTATTTT. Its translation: CASSYVTSGAYTQYF.

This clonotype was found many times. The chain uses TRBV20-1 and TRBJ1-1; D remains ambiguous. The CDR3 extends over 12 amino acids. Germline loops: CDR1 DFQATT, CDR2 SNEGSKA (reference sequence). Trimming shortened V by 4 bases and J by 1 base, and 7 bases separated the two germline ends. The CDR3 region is CSATTQNTEAFF. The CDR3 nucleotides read TGCAGTGCTACTACCCAGAACACTGAAGCTTTCTTT.